This T cell receptor (beta chain) was sequenced for a study of response to subunit inactivated influenza vaccine. V lost 7 bases, J lost 1 base, and 11 bases lay in between. CDR3 length: 14 amino acids. Per germline, CDR1 SGHTA and CDR2 FQGNSA. Only a few counts were recorded for this clonotype. Its target is not known. TCRdb used MiXCR to reprocess the RT-PCR reads, holding one entry per CDR3 protein. The sample lists approximately 290,000 distinct CDR3 sequences, roughly 22% occurring once. Overall study results and limits: Each seasonal influenza vaccination recruits few new T cells, the authors suggested.

The origin of this receptor is a man aged 45-69 years who received an inactivated influenza vaccine. The starting material was PBMCs from blood, obtained about 20 months after vaccination. This chain uses TRBV7-2 with TRBJ1-5, with no clear D. The CDR3, as DNA: TGTGCCAGCACCGACTTGGACAGCAATCAGCCCCAGCATTTT. Translating it yields CASTDLDSNQPQHF.